The 7 T cell receptor beta chains presented below share a single source sample, sequenced in a study of T-cell memory formation after mild COVID-19. TCRdb used MiXCR to reprocess the 5' RACE reads, holding one entry per CDR3 protein. The table lists around 200,000 distinct CDR3 sequences, around 25% of them singletons. The sequencing sample was made of PBMCs or a T cell subset sorted from them (not recorded which). These receptors all stem from an adult woman who had mild COVID-19 (a few samples of this study predate the infection). Cell type and time point are not known.

The V call is TRBV5-1, the J call TRBJ1-1; D ambiguous. Germline lookup yields CDR1 SGHRS and CDR2 YFSETQ. The germline V and J ends were trimmed by 0 bases and 4 bases, with 10 bases remaining between them. There are 14 residues in the CDR3. In nucleotides, the CDR3 is TGCGCCAGCAGCTTGGACCCGGGTATCACTGAAGCTTTCTTT. Its translation: CASSLDPGITEAFF.

A few counts support this clonotype. This chain joins TRBV5-5 and TRBJ2-4; D ambiguous. The CDR3 has 17 residues. Germline CDR1 is SGHKS and CDR2 is YYEKEE (reference sequence). With 5 bases removed from V and 0 bases from J, the gap between germline ends came to 18 bases. Written as DNA, the CDR3 is TGTGCCAGCAGTCTCATTTTGTCAAACATAGCCAAAAACATTCAGTACTTC. Amino acids: CASSLILSNIAKNIQYF.

This clonotype has a count of ten or more. The chain has TRBV10-3 and TRBJ2-7, with D possibly TRBD2 on 6 matching bases. Trimming shortened V by 8 bases and J by 4 bases, and 15 bases separated the two germline ends. There are 13 residues in the CDR3. The germline gives CDR1 ENHRY, CDR2 SYGVKD. In DNA form, the CDR3 reads TGTGCCATCGGACGGGAGCTGGATTACGAGCAGTACTTC. This encodes CAIGRELDYEQYF.

Here the CDR3 reads CSVPLGGSDEQFF. CDR3 coding DNA: TGCAGCGTCCCTTTGGGGGGGAGCGATGAGCAGTTCTTC. The chain carries TRBV29-1 and TRBJ2-1; TRBD2 matches at 7 bases. CDR1 is SQVTM, CDR2 ANQGSEA, per germline. Trimming removed 6 bases from V and 8 bases from J; junction bases left unmatched: 10. The CDR3 sequence is 13 residues long.

This chain connects TRBV29-1 to TRBJ2-7; the match to TRBD2 covers 11 bases. The CDR3 consists of 13 residues. The germline gives CDR1 SQVTM, CDR2 ANQGSEA. Germline trimming cut 4 bases from V and 10 bases from J; bases unmatched to any gene: 9. The CDR3 sequence is CSVGLAGGPAQYF. CDR3 DNA: TGCAGCGTTGGCCTAGCGGGAGGCCCGGCTCAGTACTTC.

The rearrangement joins TRBV12-3 or TRBV12-4 to TRBJ1-2; 8 nucleotides match TRBD1. J lost 4 bases, V lost 5 bases, and 9 bases had no gene match. CDR3 size: 15 residues. The CDR3 loop reads CASSPYRGFSYGYTF. CDR3 nucleotides: TGTGCCAGCAGTCCGTACAGGGGGTTCAGCTATGGCTACACCTTC.

This clonotype was found a few times. The chain employs TRBV3-1 and TRBJ2-5, with D perhaps matching TRBD1 (6 bases). The CDR3 length is 15 residues. Germline-derived CDR1 and CDR2 are LGHDT and YNNKEL (reference sequence). V lost 3 bases, J lost 2 bases, and 13 bases lay in between. CDR3 sequence: CASSQSLGTQETQYF. The CDR3 region has the DNA TGTGCCAGCAGCCAGTCATTAGGGACACAAGAGACCCAGTACTTC.